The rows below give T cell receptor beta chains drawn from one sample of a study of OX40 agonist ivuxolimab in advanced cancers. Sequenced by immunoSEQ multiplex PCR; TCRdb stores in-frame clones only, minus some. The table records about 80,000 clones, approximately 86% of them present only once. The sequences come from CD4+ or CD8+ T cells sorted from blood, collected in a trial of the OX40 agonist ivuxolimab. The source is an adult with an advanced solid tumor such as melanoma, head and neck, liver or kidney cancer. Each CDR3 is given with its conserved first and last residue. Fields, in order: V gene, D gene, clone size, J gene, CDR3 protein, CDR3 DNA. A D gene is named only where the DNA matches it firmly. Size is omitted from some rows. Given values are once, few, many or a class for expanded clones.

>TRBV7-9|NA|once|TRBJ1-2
CASSVGVNYGYTF
TGTGCCAGCAGCGTAGGCGTTAACTATGGCTACACCTTC
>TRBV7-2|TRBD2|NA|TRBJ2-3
CASSVPGLAGGSDTQYF
TGTGCCAGCAGCGTTCCGGGACTAGCGGGCGGATCAGATACGCAGTATTTT
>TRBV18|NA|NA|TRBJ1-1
CASSPTSGGVLNTEAFF
TGTGCCAGCTCACCTACTAGCGGGGGGGTTTTGAACACTGAAGCTTTCTTT
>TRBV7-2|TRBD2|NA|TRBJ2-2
CASSRGLAPTGELFF
TGTGCCAGCAGCCGCGGACTAGCCCCCACCGGGGAGCTGTTTTTT
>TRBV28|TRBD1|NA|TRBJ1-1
CASRPTKTGRGEAFF
TGTGCCAGCAGACCTACAAAGACAGGGAGGGGTGAAGCTTTCTTT
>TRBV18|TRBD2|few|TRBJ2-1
CASSNPGLAHEQFF
TGTGCCAGCTCTAACCCGGGACTAGCCCATGAGCAGTTCTTC
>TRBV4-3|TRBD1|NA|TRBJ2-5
CASSRGQQETQYF
TGCGCCAGCAGCCGGGGACAGCAAGAGACCCAGTACTTC
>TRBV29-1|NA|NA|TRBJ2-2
CSASIGAIKLFF
TGCAGCGCCTCGATAGGGGCTATAAAGCTGTTTTTT
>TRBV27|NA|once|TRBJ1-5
CASREAGSQPQHF
TGTGCCAGCAGGGAAGCAGGGTCTCAGCCCCAGCATTTT
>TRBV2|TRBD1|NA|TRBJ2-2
CASKRDRTANTGELFF
TGTGCCAGCAAAAGGGACAGGACGGCGAACACCGGGGAGCTGTTTTTT
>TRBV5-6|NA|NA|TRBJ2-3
CASSSDITDTQYF
TGTGCCAGCAGCTCGGACATCACAGATACGCAGTATTTT
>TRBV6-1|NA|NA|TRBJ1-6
CANETEDHLF
TGTGCCAACGAGACTGAAGACCACCTCTTT
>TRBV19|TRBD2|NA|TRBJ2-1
CASRTKTSGGYNEQFF
TGTGCCAGTAGGACTAAAACTAGCGGGGGCTACAATGAGCAGTTCTTC
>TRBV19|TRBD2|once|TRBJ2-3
CASSSRREETQYF
TGTGCCAGTAGTTCCCGTCGGGAGGAGACGCAGTATTTT
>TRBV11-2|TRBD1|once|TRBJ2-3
CASRPTGGITDTQYF
TGTGCCAGCAGACCAACAGGGGGCATTACAGATACGCAGTATTTT
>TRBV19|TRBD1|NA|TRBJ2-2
CASSSGGTGELFF
TGTGCCAGTAGCTCAGGGGGTACCGGGGAGCTGTTTTTT
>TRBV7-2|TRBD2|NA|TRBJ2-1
CASSHRGGGLAGYNEQFF
TGTGCCAGCAGCCACAGGGGAGGCGGACTAGCGGGTTACAATGAGCAGTTCTTC
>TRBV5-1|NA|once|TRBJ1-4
CASSLGQRNEKLFF
TGCGCCAGCAGCTTGGGACAGCGTAATGAAAAACTGTTTTTT
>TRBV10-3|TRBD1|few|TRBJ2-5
CAISGNRGRLQETQYF
TGTGCCATCTCTGGAAACAGGGGCCGCCTCCAAGAGACCCAGTACTTC
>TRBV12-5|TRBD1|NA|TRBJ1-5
CASGLGQGRDQPQHF
TGTGCTAGTGGTTTGGGACAGGGGCGGGATCAGCCCCAGCATTTT
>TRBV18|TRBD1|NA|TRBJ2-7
CASSPGQGVYEQYF
TGTGCCAGCTCACCAGGGCAGGGGGTATACGAGCAGTACTTC
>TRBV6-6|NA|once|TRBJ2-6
CASTRGPGANVLTF
TGTGCCAGCACTCGGGGCCCTGGGGCCAACGTCCTGACTTTC
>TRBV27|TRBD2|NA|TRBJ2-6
CASSTLAGISSGANVLTF
TGTGCCAGCAGTACGCTAGCGGGGATCAGCTCTGGGGCCAACGTCCTGACTTTC
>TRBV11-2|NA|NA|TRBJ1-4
CASSLDGERRGERGKLFF
TGTGCCAGCAGCTTAGATGGAGAGAGGCGGGGGGAACGGGGGAAACTGTTTTTT
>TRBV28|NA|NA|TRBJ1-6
CASKGQARGIGSPLHF
TGTGCCAGCAAGGGCCAGGCTCGGGGGATCGGTTCACCCCTCCACTTT
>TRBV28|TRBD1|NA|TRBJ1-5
CASRARQGLNQPQHF
TGTGCCAGCAGGGCCCGACAGGGGCTCAATCAGCCCCAGCATTTT
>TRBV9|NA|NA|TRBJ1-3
CASSVELLGGPGNTIYF
TGTGCCAGCAGCGTAGAGCTATTGGGGGGGCCTGGAAACACCATATATTTT
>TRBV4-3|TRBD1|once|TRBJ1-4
CASSQATGVGTNEKLFF
TGCGCCAGCAGCCAAGCCACAGGGGTTGGAACTAATGAAAAACTGTTTTTT
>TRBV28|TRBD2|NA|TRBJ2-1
CASRRSGGSYNEQFF
TGTGCCAGCAGGCGAAGCGGGGGATCCTACAATGAGCAGTTCTTC
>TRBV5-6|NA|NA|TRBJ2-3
CASSLDRVQYF
TGTGCCAGCAGCCTGGACAGAGTGCAGTATTTT
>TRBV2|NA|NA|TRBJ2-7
CASTQPDSVAYEQYF
TGTGCCAGCACCCAGCCGGACAGCGTAGCCTACGAGCAGTACTTC
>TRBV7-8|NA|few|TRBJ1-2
CASSLGEVYGYTF
TGTGCCAGCAGCCTAGGGGAAGTCTATGGCTACACCTTC
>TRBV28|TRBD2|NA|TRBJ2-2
CASSSRTSGPGELFF
TGTGCCAGCAGTTCCCGGACTAGCGGGCCCGGGGAGCTGTTTTTT
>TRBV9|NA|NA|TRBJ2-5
CASSVQVGSETQYF
TGTGCCAGCAGCGTACAGGTGGGCTCAGAGACCCAGTACTTC